These 16 T cell receptor beta chains originate from one sample sequenced in a study of vaccination effects on CD4 cells after COVID-19. Some clones are missing from TCRdb's copy, which holds only in-frame ones; the method was immunoSEQ multiplex PCR. This table has around 15,000 clones, 76% appearing once. The antigens for these receptors are not known. Sequencing followed a ViraFEST assay step that expanded antigen-specific CD4+ T cells with viral peptide pools. The authors isolated CD4+ T cells after around nine days of culture. The infection with SARS-CoV-2 (confirmed by PCR) occurred in this person between March and December 2020. Participants completed two doses of the BNT162b2 or mRNA-1273 vaccine. The material sequenced was CD4+ T cells from PBMCs cultured with SARS-CoV-2 spike peptides, taken after COVID-19 vaccination. These receptor sequences come from a human donor who had a prior SARS-CoV-2 infection.

The chain has TRBV2 and TRBJ1-5; maybe TRBD1 (5 bases). The CDR3 extends over 14 amino acids. Germline values: CDR1 SNHLY, CDR2 FYNNEI. V was shortened by 1 base and J by 7 bases, with 11 bases between the two germline ends. CDR3 region: CASSEGQGEQPQHF. CDR3 coding DNA: TGTGCCAGCAGTGAAGGGCAGGGAGAGCAGCCCCAGCATTTT.

This chain links TRBV28 with TRBJ2-3, with D possibly being TRBD2 (6 bases). V was clipped by 1 base and J by 3 bases, with 14 bases between them. In germline, CDR1 is MDHEN, CDR2 SYDVKM. The CDR3 runs to 16 residues. Here the CDR3 DNA reads TGTGCCAGCAGTTTATTTCGGGGGATAAGTACAGATACGCAGTATTTT. It is translated as CASSLFRGISTDTQYF.

This clone was seen a handful of times. The chain combines TRBV5-6 with TRBJ2-7; either TRBD1 or TRBD2 may supply D (6 bases each). The CDR3 has 15 amino acids. Germline CDR1 and CDR2: SGHDT and YYEEEE. V lost 7 bases, J lost 0 bases, and 17 bases lay in between. The CDR3 DNA reads as TGTGCCAGCGCCGGGGGCCCCGGAAGCTCCTACGAGCAGTACTTC. Its protein is CASAGGPGSSYEQYF.

The V and J genes are TRBV18 and TRBJ1-4; D gene uncertain. Per germline, CDR1 KGHSH and CDR2 LQKENI. Trimming cost V 1 base and J 0 bases, with 9 bases left between them. The CDR3 has 16 amino acids. The CDR3 spells CASSPRVVATNEKLFF. Here the CDR3 DNA reads TGTGCCAGCTCACCACGGGTAGTTGCAACTAATGAAAAACTGTTTTTT.

The chain employs TRBV7-9 and TRBJ2-6, with 7 positions matching TRBD1. The V gene's germline CDR1 is SEHNR and CDR2 FQNEAQ (reference sequence). The CDR3 runs to 16 residues. V lost 5 bases, J lost 1 base, and 5 bases stayed unmatched. Here the CDR3 DNA reads TGTGCCAGCAGCCCGAGACAGGGATCTGGGGCCAACGTCCTGACTTTC. Protein product: CASSPRQGSGANVLTF.

This chain links TRBV13 with TRBJ2-7; TRBD2 matches 8 bases. Germline trimming cut 3 bases from V and 4 bases from J; bases unmatched to any gene: 8. The CDR3 contains 15 residues. Germline V gene lookup returns CDR1 PRHDT and CDR2 FYEKMQ (reference sequence). The CDR3 region has the DNA TGTGCCAGCAGCTTGGTACGGGGGGGCCCATACGAGCAGTACTTC. It encodes CASSLVRGGPYEQYF.

V is TRBV25-1 and J is TRBJ1-1; the D is unclear. The V gene's germline CDR1 is MGHDK and CDR2 SYGVNS. V lost 5 bases and J 5 bases, leaving 9 bases between the germline ends. The CDR3 consists of 12 residues. In DNA, the CDR3 is TGTGCCAGCAGTCTATCGGAAACTGAAGCTTTCTTT. This encodes CASSLSETEAFF. The complete variable domain, with remaining parts taken from reference TRBV25-1 and TRBJ1-1, reads EADIYQTPRYLVIGTGKKITLECSQTMGHDKMYWYQQDPGMELHLIHYSYGVNSTEKGDLSSESTVSRIRTEHFPLTLESARPSHTSQYLCASSLSETEAFFGQGTRLTVV.

This chain links TRBV7-9 with TRBJ2-1; 7 bases fit TRBD2. The CDR3 extends over 11 amino acids. Germline V lookup: CDR1 SEHNR, CDR2 FQNEAQ (reference sequence). V was pared by 5 bases and J by 15 bases, with 7 bases of the junction left unmatched. The CDR3 sequence is CASSPLGGSFF. For the CDR3, the DNA is TGTGCCAGCAGCCCCCTGGGGGGGTCGTTCTTC.

This clone was found once. This rearrangement joins TRBV12-3 or TRBV12-4 to TRBJ2-1, with D unresolved. The CDR3 loop spans 12 amino acids. V was shortened by 3 bases and J by 5 bases, with 5 bases between the two germline ends. This CDR3 reads CASSFYDNEQFF. In nucleotides, the CDR3 is TGTGCCAGCAGTTTTTACGACAATGAGCAGTTCTTC.

The chain recombines TRBV5-1 with TRBJ1-3; TRBD1 aligns across 7 bases. The CDR3 runs 14 residues. V shed 4 bases, J shed 4 bases, and the junction held 5 bases outside the gene matches. Germline-derived CDR1 and CDR2 are SGHRS and YFSETQ. The CDR3 here is CASSPDREGNTIYF. The CDR3 coding sequence is TGCGCCAGCAGCCCCGACAGGGAGGGAAACACCATATATTTT.

The chain joins TRBV10-3 to TRBJ1-2; D may be TRBD1 (6 bases). Looked up from germline, CDR1 is ENHRY and CDR2 is SYGVKD. The CDR3 is made up of 13 amino acids. V was clipped by 4 bases and J by 3 bases, with 9 bases between them. The CDR3 sequence: CAISGDIYYGYTF. As DNA, the CDR3 is TGTGCCATCAGTGGGGACATCTACTATGGCTACACCTTC.

V usage is TRBV5-4 and J usage is TRBJ2-3; 11 bases match TRBD2. V lost 4 bases to trimming and J lost 2 bases; unmatched junction nucleotides: 6. CDR1 and CDR2 from the germline V gene are SGHNT and YYREEE (reference sequence). The CDR3 extends over 16 amino acids. The CDR3 protein is CASSGGTSGYTDTQYF. Here the CDR3 DNA reads TGTGCCAGCAGCGGCGGGACTAGCGGTTACACAGATACGCAGTATTTT.

This clone has only one observation. The rearrangement links TRBV5-4 to TRBJ2-4; TRBD1 is a possible D gene (5 bases). This CDR3 comprises 15 residues. The V gene lost 4 bases and the J gene lost 0 bases, with 11 bases spanning the gap. From germline, CDR1 is SGHNT and CDR2 YYREEE (reference sequence). CDR3 nucleotide sequence: TGTGCCAGCAGCGATCCTAGGGGAGCCAAAAACATTCAGTACTTC. Translating it yields CASSDPRGAKNIQYF.

V usage is TRBV9 and J usage is TRBJ2-5, with D perhaps matching TRBD1 (6 bases). The CDR3 length is 14 residues. Trimming removed 0 bases from V and 1 base from J, with 7 bases in between. Germline-derived CDR1 and CDR2 are SGDLS and YYNGEE. This chain's CDR3 is CASSVGTAQETQYF. DNA for the CDR3: TGTGCCAGCAGCGTAGGGACAGCCCAAGAGACCCAGTACTTC.

The chain employs TRBV3-1 (or the pseudogene TRBV3-2) and TRBJ1-3; D gene unclear. Trimming took 4 bases from V and 4 from J, leaving 8 bases between them. Germline lookup yields CDR1 LGHDT and CDR2 YNNKEL (reference sequence). The length of the CDR3 is 13 residues. CDR3 amino acids: CASSPHMGNTIYF. The CDR3 DNA reads TGTGCCAGCAGCCCACACATGGGAAACACCATATATTTT.

V and J are TRBV11-3 and TRBJ2-2; 11 bases line up with TRBD1. Germline CDR1 reads SGHNT; CDR2 reads YENEEA. V lost 3 bases, J lost 5 bases, and 2 bases stayed unmatched. The CDR3 runs 15 residues. In DNA, the CDR3 is TGTGCCAGCAGCTTCGGGACAGGGGGGACCGGGGAGCTGTTTTTT. Translation: CASSFGTGGTGELFF.